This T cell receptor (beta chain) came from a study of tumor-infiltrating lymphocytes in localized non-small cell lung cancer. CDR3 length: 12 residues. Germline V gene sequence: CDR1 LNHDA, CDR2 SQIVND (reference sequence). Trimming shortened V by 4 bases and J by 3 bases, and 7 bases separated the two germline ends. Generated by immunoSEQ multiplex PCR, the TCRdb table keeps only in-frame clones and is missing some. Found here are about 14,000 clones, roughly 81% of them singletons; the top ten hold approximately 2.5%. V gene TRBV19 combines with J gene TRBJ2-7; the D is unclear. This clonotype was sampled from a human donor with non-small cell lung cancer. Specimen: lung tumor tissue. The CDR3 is CASSTLNYEQYF. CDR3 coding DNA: TGTGCCAGTAGTACATTAAACTACGAGCAGTACTTC.